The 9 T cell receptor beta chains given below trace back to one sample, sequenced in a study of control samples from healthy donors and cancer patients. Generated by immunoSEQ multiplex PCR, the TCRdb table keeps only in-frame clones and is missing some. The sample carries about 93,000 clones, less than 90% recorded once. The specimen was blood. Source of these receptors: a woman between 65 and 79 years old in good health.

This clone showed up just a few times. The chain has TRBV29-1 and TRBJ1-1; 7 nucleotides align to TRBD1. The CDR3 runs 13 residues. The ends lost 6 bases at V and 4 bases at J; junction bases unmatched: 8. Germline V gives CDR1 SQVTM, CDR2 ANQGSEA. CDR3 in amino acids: CSVLTGRGTEAFF. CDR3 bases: TGCAGCGTCTTGACAGGGCGGGGCACTGAAGCTTTCTTT.

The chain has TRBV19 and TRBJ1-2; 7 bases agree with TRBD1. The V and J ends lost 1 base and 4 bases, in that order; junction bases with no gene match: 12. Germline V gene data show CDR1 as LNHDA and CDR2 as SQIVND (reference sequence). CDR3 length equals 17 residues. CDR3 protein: CASSIVPTGAPGYGYTF. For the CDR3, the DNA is TGTGCCAGTAGTATAGTCCCAACAGGGGCTCCAGGCTATGGCTACACCTTC.

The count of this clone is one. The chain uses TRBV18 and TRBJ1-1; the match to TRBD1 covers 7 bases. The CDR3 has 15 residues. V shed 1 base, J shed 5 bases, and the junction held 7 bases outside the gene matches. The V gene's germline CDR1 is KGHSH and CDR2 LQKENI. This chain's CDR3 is CASSPQSGGRTEAFF. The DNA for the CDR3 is TGTGCCAGCTCACCACAGTCAGGGGGAAGGACTGAAGCTTTCTTT.

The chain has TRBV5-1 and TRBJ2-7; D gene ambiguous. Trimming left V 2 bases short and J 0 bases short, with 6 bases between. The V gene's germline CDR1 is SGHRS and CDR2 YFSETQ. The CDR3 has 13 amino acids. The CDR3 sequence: CASSLVGSYEQYF. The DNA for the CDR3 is TGCGCCAGCAGCTTAGTAGGCTCCTACGAGCAGTACTTC.

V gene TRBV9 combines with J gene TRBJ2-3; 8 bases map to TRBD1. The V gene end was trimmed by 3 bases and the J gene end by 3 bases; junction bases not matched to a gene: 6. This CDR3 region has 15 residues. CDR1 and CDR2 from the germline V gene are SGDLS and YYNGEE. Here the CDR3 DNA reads TGTGCCAGCAGCGCCGGACAGGGCGAAACAGATACGCAGTATTTT. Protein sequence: CASSAGQGETDTQYF.

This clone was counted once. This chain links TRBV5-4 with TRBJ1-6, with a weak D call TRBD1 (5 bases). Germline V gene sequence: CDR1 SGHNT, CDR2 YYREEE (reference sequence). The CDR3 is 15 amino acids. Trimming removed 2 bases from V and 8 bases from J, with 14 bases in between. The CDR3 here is CASSLSQGMYSPLHF. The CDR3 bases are TGTGCCAGCAGCTTAAGTCAGGGAATGTATTCACCCCTCCACTTT.

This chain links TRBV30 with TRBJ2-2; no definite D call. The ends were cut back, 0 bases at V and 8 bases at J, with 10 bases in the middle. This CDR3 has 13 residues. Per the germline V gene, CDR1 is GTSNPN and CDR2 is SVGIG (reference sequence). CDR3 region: CAWSVDPWGELFF. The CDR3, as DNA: TGTGCCTGGAGTGTCGACCCTTGGGGGGAGCTGTTTTTT.

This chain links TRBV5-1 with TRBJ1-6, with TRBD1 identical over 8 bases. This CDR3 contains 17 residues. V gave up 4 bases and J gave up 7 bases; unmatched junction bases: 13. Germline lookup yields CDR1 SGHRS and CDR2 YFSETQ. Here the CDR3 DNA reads TGCGCCAGCAGCCCATCGGGACAGGTGAATTTAAATTCACCCCTCCACTTT. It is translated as CASSPSGQVNLNSPLHF.

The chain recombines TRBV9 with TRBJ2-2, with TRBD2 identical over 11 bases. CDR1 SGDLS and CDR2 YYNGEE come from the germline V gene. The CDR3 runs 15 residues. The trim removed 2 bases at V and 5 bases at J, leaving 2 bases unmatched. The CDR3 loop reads CASSVGTSGTGELFF. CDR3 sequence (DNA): TGTGCCAGCAGCGTGGGGACTAGCGGAACCGGGGAGCTGTTTTTT.